This T cell receptor beta chain was identified during a study of blood T cell repertoires in COVID-19. Study details: The samples span acute and convalescent COVID-19 from the United States, Italy and Spain. PBMCs, B-cell-depleted T cells, or T cells provided the cDNA or gDNA that made up the material.

Per the original data handling: Amplifying reference gene primers gave estimates of nucleated cell counts. Generated by immunoSEQ multiplex PCR, the TCRdb table keeps only in-frame clones and is missing some. That table furnishes V, J and clone size, whereas the DNA furnished D and trimming. The table has about 94,000 clones, more than 60% seen once. This clone was seen once. Germline lookup yields CDR1 SGHNT and CDR2 YENEEA. The V end lost 5 bases, the J end lost 2 bases, and 15 bases lay between the germline ends. The CDR3 totals 15 residues. This TCR was recovered from a human donor in a cohort sampled during active COVID-19. This chain connects TRBV11-3 to TRBJ2-5, with D perhaps matching TRBD2 (6 bases). Sequenced sample: peripheral blood. DNA of the CDR3: TGTGCCAGCAGCCCCGGGGACTTCATGCAAGAGACCCAGTACTTC. Residues: CASSPGDFMQETQYF.